This T cell receptor beta chain was observed in a study of cytomegalovirus exposure and HLA in healthy donors. PCR amplification relied on 60 Vbeta primers (plus 13 Jbeta primers). The assay was immunoSEQ multiplex PCR, and TCRdb's table has in-frame clones only and misses some. The data hold under 200,000 clones, with approximately 67% observed a single time. Remarks on this clone: Its antigen is currently unknown.

Study conclusions and caveats: A list of around 150 TCR beta chains associated with cytomegalovirus was given. The authors judged a highly shared variant cluster likely a sequencing artifact.

The sequence derives from a woman aged 18 to 35 in good health and CMV-seropositive. Sequencing was done on a sample of PBMCs.

The CDR3 sequence is CSILGGLTFTEAFF. The CDR3 bases are TGCAGCATCTTGGGGGGACTCACCTTCACTGAAGCTTTCTTT. The chain employs TRBV29-1 and TRBJ1-1; possibly TRBD1 for D (5 bases). CDR3 length equals 14 residues. Germline V gives CDR1 SQVTM, CDR2 ANQGSEA. The germline V and J ends were trimmed by 8 bases and 4 bases, with 20 bases remaining between them. Supplemented by reference TRBV29-1 and TRBJ1-1, the full variable domain reads SAVISQKPSRDICQRGTSLTIQCQVDSQVTMMFWYRQQPGQSLTLIATANQGSEATYESGFVIDKFPISRPNLTFSTLTVSNMSPEDSSIYLCSILGGLTFTEAFFGQGTRLTVV.